The 6 T cell receptor beta chains given below trace back to one sample, sequenced in a study of response to subunit inactivated influenza vaccine. TCRdb independently ran MiXCR on the RT-PCR reads; one entry per CDR3 protein. The table has 650,000 to 800,000 distinct CDR3 sequences, around a sixth seen once. The sample here was PBMCs from blood, taken more than 4 days after vaccination. Source of these receptors: a man aged 50 or older who received an inactivated influenza vaccine.

This clonotype was picked up a small number of times. The V and J genes are TRBV7-9 and TRBJ2-7; D is uncertain. CDR1 is SEHNR, CDR2 FQNEAQ, per germline (reference sequence). Trimming cost V 6 bases and J 7 bases, with 16 bases left between them. The CDR3 is 13 residues long. The CDR3 spells CASRKDVQQEQYF. In DNA, the CDR3 is TGTGCCAGCAGGAAAGACGTACAGCAGGAGCAGTACTTC.

This clonotype was counted at least ten times. The chain uses TRBV5-6 and TRBJ1-5; the D is unclear. Trimming pared 4 bases from V and 0 bases from J, leaving 11 bases between. CDR3 size: 15 residues. Germline CDR1 is SGHDT and CDR2 is YYEEEE. The CDR3 region is CASSLLGRSNQPQHF. The CDR3 coding sequence is TGTGCCAGCAGCCTCCTAGGACGTAGCAATCAGCCCCAGCATTTT.

The J gene is TRBJ1-2, the V gene TRBV20-1; no definite D call. CDR3 length: 12 amino acids. Trimming pared 1 base from V and 8 bases from J, leaving 11 bases between. Germline CDR1 reads DFQATT; CDR2 reads SNEGSKA (reference sequence). The CDR3 loop reads CSARVGWRGYTF. DNA of the CDR3: TGCAGTGCTAGAGTGGGATGGCGGGGCTACACCTTC.

This clonotype was recorded at least ten times. The chain carries TRBV6-1 and TRBJ2-7; 9 bases line up with TRBD1. This CDR3 comprises 16 residues. Germline assignment: CDR1 MNHNS and CDR2 SASEGT. Germline trimming cut 6 bases from V and 9 bases from J; bases unmatched to any gene: 18. CDR3 sequence reads: CASSSRSRTGDTRQYF. The CDR3 DNA reads TGTGCCAGCAGCTCCCGATCAAGGACAGGGGATACCAGGCAGTACTTC.

This clonotype was seen at least ten times. The V gene is TRBV5-1, the J gene TRBJ2-6, with D possibly being TRBD2 (5 bases). Trimming removed 0 bases from V and 0 bases from J, with 7 bases in between. The CDR3 has 16 residues. CDR1 and CDR2 (germline): SGHRS, YFSETQ. The CDR3 reads CASSLAGVSGANVLTF. The CDR3 bases are TGCGCCAGCAGCTTGGCCGGGGTCTCTGGGGCCAACGTCCTGACTTTC.

This clonotype was observed at least ten times. Written as DNA, the CDR3 is TGTGCCAGCAGCTTCCTAGCGGGAAGCTCCTACAATGAGCAGTTCTTC. Translating gives CASSFLAGSSYNEQFF. The rearrangement joins TRBV7-3 to TRBJ2-1, with TRBD2 identical over 9 bases. From germline, CDR1 is SGHTA and CDR2 FQGTGA. Trimming cost V 3 bases and J 0 bases; bases outside gene matches: 3. This CDR3 comprises 16 residues. Using reference TRBV7-3 and TRBJ2-1 for the parts outside the CDR3, the full variable domain is GAGVSQTPSNKVTEKGKYVELRCDPISGHTALYWYRQSLGQGPEFLIYFQGTGAADDSGLPNDRFFAVRPEGSVSTLKIQRTERGDSAVYLCASSFLAGSSYNEQFFGPGTRLTVL.